Below, 17 T cell receptor beta chains from the same sample are listed, as sequenced in a study of blood T cell repertoires in COVID-19. Generated by immunoSEQ multiplex PCR, the TCRdb table keeps only in-frame clones and is missing some. Among just under 70,000 clones, 70% to 90% were seen once, and the ten largest hold about 8%. Sequenced material: peripheral blood. These receptors came from a young man with acute or convalescent COVID-19.

This chain links TRBV7-2 with TRBJ1-1, with 9 bases matching TRBD1. The junction had 3 bases not matched to a gene; V was cut back by 1 base and J by 6 bases. The germline gives CDR1 SGHTA, CDR2 FQGNSA. The CDR3 totals 14 residues. The CDR3 DNA reads TGTGCCAGCAGCTTAGGGACAGGGGTATCTGAAGCTTTCTTT. The encoded protein is CASSLGTGVSEAFF.

V usage is TRBV7-8 and J usage is TRBJ2-5, with TRBD2 matching over 10 bases. CDR1 and CDR2 (germline): SGHVS, FQNEAQ. V dropped 2 bases and J dropped 1; count of bases not matched to a gene: 7. This CDR3 has 17 amino acids. CDR3 amino acids: CASSLRVGTSAQETQYF. In nucleotides, the CDR3 is TGTGCCAGCAGCTTAAGGGTGGGGACTAGCGCCCAAGAGACCCAGTACTTC.

The V gene is TRBV28, the J gene TRBJ2-5; 9 bases agree with TRBD2. The V and J ends lost 6 bases and 4 bases, in that order; junction bases with no gene match: 9. Germline assignment: CDR1 MDHEN and CDR2 SYDVKM. The CDR3 loop spans 15 amino acids. The CDR3 spells CASSRAGGPRETQYF. CDR3 bases: TGTGCCAGCAGCCGGGCGGGAGGGCCGCGAGAGACCCAGTACTTC.

This clone has only a few counts. The chain links TRBV25-1 to TRBJ2-5; 8 bases match TRBD2. CDR1 is MGHDK and CDR2 is SYGVNS in the germline V gene. The CDR3 runs 14 residues. V lost 5 bases to trimming and J lost 5 bases; unmatched junction nucleotides: 7. Here the CDR3 DNA reads TGTGCCAGCAGTCTACAGCGGGAGTTGGAGACCCAGTACTTC. Protein product: CASSLQRELETQYF.

The rearrangement joins TRBV7-3 to TRBJ2-7, with 7 positions matching TRBD1. Trimming removed 1 base from V and 0 bases from J; junction bases left unmatched: 9. The germline CDR1 and CDR2 sequences are SGHTA and FQGTGA. The CDR3 contains 17 residues. This CDR3 reads CASSLSRGGQASYEQYF. CDR3 bases: TGTGCCAGCAGCTTAAGTCGGGGCGGACAGGCCTCCTACGAGCAGTACTTC.

This chain connects TRBV7-2 to TRBJ1-6; TRBD1 matches 7 bases. CDR3 size: 13 residues. With 2 bases clipped from V and 14 bases from J, the junction kept 6 bases outside the gene matches. Germline V CDR1 and CDR2: SGHTA, FQGNSA. Here the CDR3 reads CASSLPGTDTLHF. CDR3 coding DNA: TGTGCCAGCAGCTTACCCGGGACAGATACCCTCCACTTT.

The CDR3 sequence is CATIAEERGGELFF. In DNA form, the CDR3 reads TGTGCCACCATTGCAGAGGAGCGAGGCGGGGAGCTGTTTTTT. This chain connects TRBV24-1 to TRBJ2-2; no reliable D call. Trimming stripped 8 bases from V and 7 bases from J, with 16 bases between. This CDR3 region has 14 residues. Germline lookup yields CDR1 KGHDR and CDR2 SFDVKD.

This rearrangement joins TRBV18 to TRBJ2-3; 7 positions agree with TRBD1. V lost 6 bases and J lost 4; bases outside the gene matches: 7. This CDR3 spans 14 amino acids. CDR1 and CDR2 from the germline V gene are KGHSH and LQKENI. CDR3 sequence reads: CASSQDRTADTQYF. CDR3 DNA sequence: TGTGCCAGCTCGCAGGACAGGACCGCAGATACGCAGTATTTT.

The chain is built from TRBV27 and TRBJ2-3; D remains ambiguous. The CDR3 runs to 14 residues. CDR1 MNHEY and CDR2 SMNVEV come from the germline V gene (reference sequence). Deletions cut 2 bases from V and 2 bases from J, with 8 bases between. In nucleotides, the CDR3 is TGTGCCAGCAGTTTAGAGTCGGTCACAGATACGCAGTATTTT. Translation gives CASSLESVTDTQYF.

This chain links TRBV18 with TRBJ1-1, with 7 nucleotides matching TRBD1. The germline V gene has CDR1 KGHSH and CDR2 LQKENI. V lost 5 bases to trimming and J lost 1 base; unmatched junction nucleotides: 7. The CDR3 sequence is 15 residues long. Here the CDR3 reads CASSMTGLRNTEAFF. The CDR3 nucleotides are TGTGCCAGCTCAATGACAGGGTTGAGGAACACTGAAGCTTTCTTT.

The rearrangement links TRBV27 to TRBJ2-7; the match to TRBD1 covers 7 bases. CDR1 is MNHEY, CDR2 SMNVEV, per germline (reference sequence). Trimming took 6 bases from V and 3 from J; bases not matched to a gene: 5. The CDR3 is 13 amino acids. CDR3 in amino acids: CASRLGQLYEQYF. As DNA, the CDR3 is TGTGCCAGCAGACTGGGACAGCTCTACGAGCAGTACTTC.

This clone was counted once. The gene calls are TRBV9 and TRBJ1-1; TRBD1 might be the D (5 bases). Trimming stripped 0 bases from V and 5 bases from J, with 11 bases between. CDR1 and CDR2 (germline): SGDLS, YYNGEE. The CDR3 has 14 residues. CDR3 nucleotide sequence: TGTGCCAGCAGCGTAGTAGGGGAAGGAACTGAAGCTTTCTTT. Amino acid sequence: CASSVVGEGTEAFF.

This chain uses TRBV29-1 with TRBJ2-1; 10 bases are shared with TRBD2. The germline CDR1 and CDR2 sequences are SQVTM and ANQGSEA. The J segment lost 2 bases and the V segment lost 6 bases, leaving 4 bases of the junction unmatched. This CDR3 region has 14 residues. The CDR3 DNA reads TGCAGCGTGCCCCTAGCGGGGGCCTACAATGAGCAGTTCTTC. It specifies CSVPLAGAYNEQFF.

The genes are TRBV2 and TRBJ1-4; D gene ambiguous. Trimming took off 0 bases at V and 11 bases at J, with 19 bases between the two ends. The CDR3 sequence is 16 residues long. Germline V gives CDR1 SNHLY, CDR2 FYNNEI. The CDR3 region is CASSEAPGVLPQKLFF. The CDR3 bases are TGTGCCAGCAGTGAAGCGCCCGGGGTTCTCCCCCAGAAACTGTTTTTT.

This rearrangement joins TRBV6-5 to TRBJ1-3; perhaps TRBD1 as D (6 bases). V was trimmed by 3 bases and J by 0 bases, leaving 12 bases between them. Germline V gene sequence: CDR1 MNHEY, CDR2 SVGAGI. The CDR3 has 16 amino acids. The CDR3 coding sequence is TGTGCCAGCAGTTATGGTAGGGGGAGCTCTGGAAACACCATATATTTT. Its protein is CASSYGRGSSGNTIYF.

Here the CDR3 DNA reads TGCAGCGTTGGGGAGGGAGCAGCCAAAAACATTCAGTACTTC. This translates into CSVGEGAAKNIQYF. This chain links TRBV29-1 with TRBJ2-4, with 7 bases aligning to TRBD2. The trim removed 4 bases at V and 0 bases at J, leaving 3 bases unmatched. The CDR3 runs to 14 residues. The V gene's germline CDR1 is SQVTM and CDR2 ANQGSEA.

The chain combines TRBV7-9 with TRBJ2-1, with D possibly being TRBD2 (6 bases). V was pared by 4 bases and J by 0 bases, with 13 bases between. CDR1 and CDR2 from the germline V gene are SEHNR and FQNEAQ (reference sequence). The CDR3 extends over 16 amino acids. CDR3 coding DNA: TGTGCCAGCAGCTACCACCTGGAGGGCTCCTACAATGAGCAGTTCTTC. Translated, it gives CASSYHLEGSYNEQFF. The complete variable domain, with remaining parts taken from reference TRBV7-9 and TRBJ2-1, reads DTGVSQNPRHKITKRGQNVTFRCDPISEHNRLYWYRQTLGQGPEFLTYFQNEAQLEKSRLLSDRFSAERPKGSFSTLEIQRTEQGDSAMYLCASSYHLEGSYNEQFFGPGTRLTVL.